These 30 T cell receptor beta chains came from one sample sequenced in a study of T cell responses to AZD1222 COVID-19 vaccine. The repertoire was sequenced with immunoSEQ multiplex PCR; TCRdb's copy has only in-frame clones and lacks some. This sample has about 110,000 clones; about 90% occur once, and the top ten carry less than 10%. Sequenced material: peripheral blood, taken 28 days after the second AZD1222 dose. The source of these receptors is an adult who received the AZD1222 COVID-19 vaccine.

The rearrangement joins TRBV5-4 to TRBJ2-2; 12 bases line up with TRBD2. Trimming took 6 bases from V and 10 from J; bases not matched to a gene: 4. Per germline, CDR1 SGHNT and CDR2 YYREEE (reference sequence). The CDR3 is 13 amino acids. CDR3 residues: CASKLAGGQELFF. As DNA, the CDR3 is TGTGCCAGCAAACTAGCGGGGGGACAGGAGCTGTTTTTT.

The chain recombines TRBV19 with TRBJ2-1, with TRBD2 matching 10 bases. Germline CDR1 and CDR2: LNHDA and SQIVND (reference sequence). This CDR3 region has 16 residues. The V segment lost 5 bases and the J segment 6 bases; nucleotides outside the gene matches: 10. CDR3 region: CASSPGALAGVNEQFF. In nucleotides, the CDR3 is TGTGCCAGTAGTCCGGGGGCGCTAGCGGGAGTCAATGAGCAGTTCTTC. Filled out from reference TRBV19 and TRBJ2-1, the complete variable domain reads DGGITQSPKYLFRKEGQNVTLSCEQNLNHDAMYWYRQDPGQGLRLIYYSQIVNDFQKGDIAEGYSVSREKKESFPLTVTSAQKNPTAFYLCASSPGALAGVNEQFFGPGTRLTVL.

The J gene is TRBJ2-1, the V gene TRBV7-3, with D perhaps TRBD1 (5 bases). Trimming removed 5 bases from V and 0 bases from J, with 8 bases in between. CDR1 is SGHTA and CDR2 is FQGTGA in the germline V gene. The CDR3 spans 14 residues. The CDR3 loop is CASSPDSSYNEQFF. The CDR3 nucleotides read TGTGCCAGCAGCCCCGACAGCTCCTACAATGAGCAGTTCTTC.

The chain carries TRBV19 and TRBJ1-1; D call uncertain. CDR1 and CDR2 (germline): LNHDA, SQIVND (reference sequence). V lost 10 bases and J lost 7, with 13 bases in between. This CDR3 has 11 residues. The CDR3 here is CATLEFGEAFF. The CDR3 DNA reads as TGTGCCACCCTGGAGTTTGGTGAAGCTTTCTTT.

This rearrangement joins TRBV12-3 or TRBV12-4 to TRBJ2-7; D unresolved. V was trimmed by 6 bases and J by 3 bases, leaving 6 bases between them. This CDR3 has 11 residues. CDR3 in amino acids: CASSKYYEQYF. DNA for the CDR3: TGTGCCAGCAGCAAATACTACGAGCAGTACTTC.

This clone has only one observation. V and J are TRBV12-3 or TRBV12-4 and TRBJ2-1; D is uncertain. The CDR3 totals 11 residues. Trimming shortened V by 5 bases and J by 9 bases, and 8 bases separated the two germline ends. The CDR3 protein is CASSPEGEQFF. CDR3 in DNA: TGTGCCAGCAGTCCGGAAGGTGAGCAGTTCTTC.

The DNA for the CDR3 is TGTGCCAGCAGCTTAGCCGGAGGAGGGAGGGAGACCCAGTACTTC. This gives the protein CASSLAGGGRETQYF. The chain combines TRBV11-2 with TRBJ2-5, with D tentatively TRBD2 (6 bases). There are 15 residues in the CDR3. Germline loops: CDR1 SGHAT, CDR2 FQNNGV. The ends were cut back, 1 base at V and 5 bases at J, with 14 bases in the middle.

The chain employs TRBV28 and TRBJ2-1; 8 nucleotides line up with TRBD2. V lost 7 bases, J lost 9 bases, and 20 bases stayed unmatched. The CDR3 length is 17 residues. CDR1 is MDHEN and CDR2 is SYDVKM in the germline V gene. CDR3 sequence: CASIREVRGGRSVEQFF. The CDR3 DNA reads as TGTGCCAGCATTCGAGAGGTACGGGGGGGCCGGTCGGTTGAGCAGTTCTTC. The full variable domain, rest sourced from reference TRBV28 and TRBJ2-1, is DVKVTQSSRYLVKRTGEKVFLECVQDMDHENMFWYRQDPGLGLRLIYFSYDVKMKEKGDIPEGYSVSREKKERFSLILESASTNQTSMYLCASIREVRGGRSVEQFFGPGTRLTVL.

V gene TRBV19 combines with J gene TRBJ1-1; 8 positions match TRBD1. J was trimmed by 0 bases and V by 7 bases; bases with no gene match: 13. Germline-derived CDR1 and CDR2 are LNHDA and SQIVND (reference sequence). CDR3 length: 17 residues. CDR3 region: CASNGFAGQDLNTEAFF. The CDR3 DNA reads TGTGCCAGTAACGGTTTTGCGGGACAGGACCTGAACACTGAAGCTTTCTTT. The entire variable domain, with the rest obtained from reference TRBV19 and TRBJ1-1, is as follows: DGGITQSPKYLFRKEGQNVTLSCEQNLNHDAMYWYRQDPGQGLRLIYYSQIVNDFQKGDIAEGYSVSREKKESFPLTVTSAQKNPTAFYLCASNGFAGQDLNTEAFFGQGTRLTVV.

The chain links TRBV19 to TRBJ2-5; the match to TRBD2 covers 10 bases. Germline CDR1 reads LNHDA; CDR2 reads SQIVND (reference sequence). The CDR3 length is 16 residues. Trimming took 5 bases from V and 3 from J; bases not matched to a gene: 9. The DNA for the CDR3 is TGTGCCAGTAGTTTTACGCCCGGACTAGCGGAAGAGACCCAGTACTTC. As protein: CASSFTPGLAEETQYF. Together with reference TRBV19 and TRBJ2-5, the CDR3 gives the full variable domain: DGGITQSPKYLFRKEGQNVTLSCEQNLNHDAMYWYRQDPGQGLRLIYYSQIVNDFQKGDIAEGYSVSREKKESFPLTVTSAQKNPTAFYLCASSFTPGLAEETQYFGPGTRLLVL.

The genes are TRBV6-4 and TRBJ2-7; D gene uncertain. The germline V and J ends were trimmed by 4 bases and 4 bases, with 11 bases remaining between them. CDR3 length: 13 amino acids. CDR1 and CDR2 from the germline V gene are MRHNA and SNTAGT. The CDR3 DNA reads as TGTGCCAGCAGTGGTGCACCTGGGTACGAGCAGTACTTC. This translates into CASSGAPGYEQYF.

This rearrangement joins TRBV6-5 to TRBJ2-2; TRBD2 matches 8 bases. Germline V CDR1 and CDR2: MNHEY, SVGAGI. This CDR3 is built from 15 residues. V shed 8 bases, J shed 0 bases, and the junction held 5 bases outside the gene matches. The CDR3 sequence is CASSRGGPNTGELFF. CDR3 DNA sequence: TGTGCCAGCTCCCGGGGGGGCCCGAACACCGGGGAGCTGTTTTTT.

The genes are TRBV6-5 and TRBJ1-4; D unclear. The V end lost 7 bases, the J end lost 0 bases, and 12 bases lay between the germline ends. The CDR3 is 15 residues long. In germline, CDR1 is MNHEY, CDR2 SVGAGI. CDR3 residues: CASTPLATTNEKLFF. In DNA, the CDR3 is TGTGCCAGCACCCCATTAGCTACAACTAATGAAAAACTGTTTTTT.

The rearrangement links TRBV5-1 to TRBJ1-3; no clear D. Germline lookup yields CDR1 SGHRS and CDR2 YFSETQ. With 0 bases removed from V and 0 bases from J, the gap between germline ends came to 10 bases. CDR3 length equals 16 residues. The CDR3 is CASSLVQADSGNTIYF. The CDR3 bases are TGCGCCAGCAGCTTGGTTCAGGCCGACTCTGGAAACACCATATATTTT.

V is TRBV10-1 and J is TRBJ2-7, with D hard to call. The CDR3 runs 14 residues. V gave up 8 bases and J gave up 0 bases, with 14 bases separating them. Looked up from germline, CDR1 is WNHNN and CDR2 is SYGVQD (reference sequence). The chain's CDR3 is CASGWWTPSYEQYF. DNA of the CDR3: TGCGCCAGCGGATGGTGGACCCCCTCCTACGAGCAGTACTTC.

The rearrangement joins TRBV27 to TRBJ2-4; a weak D match, TRBD1 (6 bases). The germline V gene has CDR1 MNHEY and CDR2 SMNVEV (reference sequence). CDR3 length: 15 amino acids. V was shortened by 6 bases and J by 4 bases, with 16 bases between the two germline ends. The CDR3: CASRQGPTLKNIQYF. The CDR3 coding sequence is TGTGCCAGCAGGCAGGGGCCTACGTTAAAAAACATTCAGTACTTC.

The chain combines TRBV7-2 with TRBJ1-6; D gene uncertain. V lost 0 bases, J lost 7 bases, and 10 bases lay in between. Per germline, CDR1 SGHTA and CDR2 FQGNSA. This CDR3 spans 15 amino acids. In nucleotides, the CDR3 is TGTGCCAGCAGCTTAGCTGCGGGCCAAAATTCACCCCTCCACTTT. As protein: CASSLAAGQNSPLHF.

The chain employs TRBV4-2 and TRBJ1-5; 11 bases fit TRBD1. CDR3 length equals 15 residues. Trimming took 1 base from V and 6 from J; bases not matched to a gene: 2. Germline lookup yields CDR1 LGHNA and CDR2 YNFKEQ. CDR3 sequence: CASSQGTGGVQPQHF. The CDR3 DNA is TGTGCCAGCAGCCAAGGGACAGGGGGCGTTCAGCCCCAGCATTTT.

The gene calls are TRBV7-3 and TRBJ2-1; no clear D gene. The ends were cut back, 3 bases at V and 7 bases at J, with 7 bases in the middle. Germline CDR1 SGHTA, CDR2 FQGTGA. The CDR3 length is 12 residues. The CDR3 DNA is TGTGCCAGCAGCTTGAGCGAGAATGAGCAGTTCTTC. Protein product: CASSLSENEQFF.

The gene calls are TRBV2 and TRBJ1-4; D is perhaps TRBD1 (5 bases). Looked up from germline, CDR1 is SNHLY and CDR2 is FYNNEI. The ends were cut back, 4 bases at V and 8 bases at J, with 14 bases in the middle. This CDR3 has 14 amino acids. The CDR3 region is CASSGDSRGEKLFF. The CDR3 region has the DNA TGTGCCAGCAGTGGAGACAGCCGGGGGGAAAAACTGTTTTTT.

The chain joins TRBV10-3 to TRBJ1-2; TRBD1 agrees at 9 bases. Germline loops: CDR1 ENHRY, CDR2 SYGVKD. There are 14 residues in the CDR3. The V and J ends lost 4 bases and 4 bases, in that order; junction bases with no gene match: 4. CDR3 bases: TGTGCCATCAGTGCGGGACAGGGTACCTATGGCTACACCTTC. It is translated as CAISAGQGTYGYTF.

The chain recombines TRBV11-2 with TRBJ2-1; TRBD2 matches at 12 bases. This CDR3 is built from 15 residues. CDR1 SGHAT and CDR2 FQNNGV come from the germline V gene. With V trimmed by 1 base and J by 8 bases, 3 bases remained unmatched. Here the CDR3 DNA reads TGTGCCAGCAGCTTAGGGTCTAGCGGGGGGGATGAGCAGTTCTTC. Residues: CASSLGSSGGDEQFF.

The gene calls are TRBV7-9 and TRBJ1-6; 7 positions match TRBD1. The CDR3 contains 16 residues. V lost 4 bases and J lost 9; bases outside the gene matches: 12. The V gene's germline CDR1 is SEHNR and CDR2 FQNEAQ (reference sequence). The CDR3 nucleotides are TGTGCCAGCAGCTGGGACCGACAGGGCTGGGGTTCACCCCTCCACTTT. As protein: CASSWDRQGWGSPLHF. Full variable domain (missing parts from reference TRBV7-9 and TRBJ1-6): DTGVSQNPRHKITKRGQNVTFRCDPISEHNRLYWYRQTLGQGPEFLTYFQNEAQLEKSRLLSDRFSAERPKGSFSTLEIQRTEQGDSAMYLCASSWDRQGWGSPLHFGNGTRLTVT.

The CDR3 region is CASSFSAWEQFF. In DNA form, the CDR3 reads TGTGCCAGCAGTTTCTCTGCGTGGGAGCAGTTCTTC. The J gene is TRBJ2-1, the V gene TRBV12-3 or TRBV12-4, with D unclear. This CDR3 has 12 amino acids. V was pared by 3 bases and J by 10 bases, with 10 bases between.

This clone turned up a few times. This sample also contains other DNA sequences that code for the same CDR3. The chain joins TRBV7-2 to TRBJ1-5; 8 positions match TRBD1. The CDR3 loop spans 14 amino acids. Trimming at V came to 5 bases and at J to 6 bases, leaving 6 bases not matched to a gene. Germline CDR1 SGHTA, CDR2 FQGNSA. In DNA, the CDR3 is TGTGCCAGCAGCCCCGGACAGGGAGGTCAGCCCCAGCATTTT. Translation gives CASSPGQGGQPQHF.

V usage is TRBV27 and J usage is TRBJ1-2; 9 bases fit TRBD1. CDR3 length: 16 residues. V was pared by 4 bases and J by 6 bases, with 12 bases of the junction left unmatched. CDR1 is MNHEY, CDR2 SMNVEV, per germline (reference sequence). The CDR3 sequence is CASSSTRTGGADGYTF. CDR3 nucleotides: TGTGCCAGCAGTTCGACTCGTACAGGGGGCGCAGATGGCTACACCTTC.

This clone appeared a single time. This sequence joins TRBV6-6 and TRBJ1-4, with 8 bases that match TRBD1. CDR1 is MNHNY and CDR2 is SVGAGI in the germline V gene (reference sequence). The CDR3 spans 14 residues. With V trimmed by 6 bases and J by 7 bases, 7 bases remained unmatched. The CDR3 region has the DNA TGTGCCAGCAGCCCAGGGGGCAATCGTGAAAAACTGTTTTTT. Residues: CASSPGGNREKLFF.

The chain joins TRBV11-2 to TRBJ1-6, with D tentatively TRBD1 (5 bases). V dropped 8 bases and J dropped 7 bases, with 15 bases sitting between them. Germline-derived CDR1 and CDR2 are SGHAT and FQNNGV. This CDR3 is 14 amino acids long. CDR3 region: CASGALRDNSPLHF. CDR3 bases: TGTGCCAGCGGCGCCCTCAGGGACAATTCACCCCTCCACTTT.

The J gene is TRBJ2-7, the V gene TRBV30; D remains unclear. The CDR3 length is 15 residues. The V gene lost 2 bases and the J gene lost 0 bases, with 14 bases spanning the gap. In germline, CDR1 is GTSNPN, CDR2 SVGIG (reference sequence). The CDR3 region has the DNA TGTGCCTGGAGTTTGAGGAGTACCGGCTCCTACGAGCAGTACTTC. Its protein product is CAWSLRSTGSYEQYF.

The V and J genes are TRBV5-1 and TRBJ1-1, with D unresolved. This CDR3 contains 15 residues. Trimming removed 0 bases from V and 3 bases from J, with 12 bases in between. Germline V lookup: CDR1 SGHRS, CDR2 YFSETQ. The chain's CDR3 is CASSLGIRADTEAFF. In DNA form, the CDR3 reads TGCGCCAGCAGCTTGGGGATTAGGGCTGACACTGAAGCTTTCTTT.